Below, 11 T cell receptor beta chains from the same sample are listed, as sequenced in a study of cytomegalovirus exposure and HLA in healthy donors. The study ran its PCR with 60 Vbeta and 13 Jbeta primers. Sequencing was performed with immunoSEQ multiplex PCR; in TCRdb, only in-frame clones are kept and a portion is missing. The sample has tens of thousands of clones, nearly 80% seen once; the top ten hold approximately 3%. Sequencing was done on a sample of PBMCs. The receptors were sampled from a woman aged 40 to 50 in good health and CMV-seronegative.

The rearrangement links TRBV28 to TRBJ1-2; perhaps TRBD1 as D (6 bases). This CDR3 has 13 amino acids. Deletions cut 7 bases from V and 8 bases from J, with 17 bases between. Germline-derived CDR1 and CDR2 are MDHEN and SYDVKM. The CDR3 sequence is CASTPWGGRGYTF. DNA of the CDR3: TGTGCCAGCACCCCCTGGGGGGGGCGAGGCTACACCTTC.

The chain joins TRBV25-1 to TRBJ1-1, with a weak D call TRBD1 (5 bases). The germline V gene has CDR1 MGHDK and CDR2 SYGVNS. V dropped 5 bases and J dropped 5 bases, with 15 bases sitting between them. This CDR3 contains 14 residues. CDR3 amino acids: CASSYWGLGTEAFF. Here the CDR3 DNA reads TGTGCCAGCAGTTACTGGGGCTTGGGGACTGAAGCTTTCTTT. The full variable domain, rest sourced from reference TRBV25-1 and TRBJ1-1, is EADIYQTPRYLVIGTGKKITLECSQTMGHDKMYWYQQDPGMELHLIHYSYGVNSTEKGDLSSESTVSRIRTEHFPLTLESARPSHTSQYLCASSYWGLGTEAFFGQGTRLTVV.

This sequence joins TRBV28 and TRBJ2-2; 9 bases are a match to TRBD2. CDR1 is MDHEN, CDR2 SYDVKM, per germline. After removal of 5 bases from V and 0 bases from J, the junction contained 4 bases not matched to a gene. This CDR3 region has 16 residues. In nucleotides, the CDR3 is TGTGCCAGCAGTACTAGCGGGCCCGCGAACACCGGGGAGCTGTTTTTT. Protein sequence: CASSTSGPANTGELFF.

The CDR3 bases are TGTGCCAGCAGCTTAGCAGGGGCAAATCAGCCCCAGCATTTT. This gives the protein CASSLAGANQPQHF. V is TRBV7-8 and J is TRBJ1-5; perhaps TRBD1 as D (5 bases). CDR1 SGHVS and CDR2 FQNEAQ come from the germline V gene. The length of the CDR3 is 14 residues. The ends were cut back, 0 bases at V and 4 bases at J, with 7 bases in the middle.

CDR3 bases: TGTGCCAGCAGTTTGGCGGGAGTATTCCACGAGCAGTACTTC. Encoded protein: CASSLAGVFHEQYF. The V and J genes are TRBV27 and TRBJ2-7; TRBD2 agrees at 7 bases. J was trimmed by 5 bases and V by 3 bases; bases with no gene match: 7. Germline CDR1 reads MNHEY; CDR2 reads SMNVEV (reference sequence). The CDR3 runs 14 residues.

This sequence joins TRBV15 and TRBJ2-7, with a weak D call TRBD1 (6 bases). The CDR3 consists of 16 residues. Deletions cut 1 base from V and 1 base from J, with 14 bases between. The germline V gene has CDR1 LNHNV and CDR2 YYDKDF (reference sequence). The CDR3 region is CATSRAGAMWSYEQYF. Written as DNA, the CDR3 is TGTGCCACCAGCAGAGCAGGGGCCATGTGGTCCTACGAGCAGTACTTC.

The CDR3 loop reads CASSILGRGSGANVLTF. The CDR3 region has the DNA TGTGCCAGCAGCATACTTGGGCGGGGCTCTGGGGCCAACGTCCTGACTTTC. The gene calls are TRBV25-1 and TRBJ2-6; D possibly corresponds to TRBD2 (6 bases). V lost 6 bases to trimming and J lost 0 bases, with 15 bases between them. This CDR3 is 17 amino acids long. CDR1 and CDR2 (germline): MGHDK, SYGVNS.

Only a few counts were recorded for this clone. The gene calls are TRBV5-8 and TRBJ1-2; 7 bases line up with TRBD1. The CDR3 is 13 residues long. The germline gives CDR1 SGHTS, CDR2 YDEGEE. Trimming removed 3 bases from V and 8 bases from J; junction bases left unmatched: 7. CDR3 nucleotide sequence: TGTGCCAGCAGCTCTGGACAGGTCCACGGCTACACCTTC. It yields the protein CASSSGQVHGYTF.

The chain has TRBV19 and TRBJ2-2, with D possibly matching TRBD2 (6 bases). V lost 11 bases, J lost 4 bases, and 17 bases lay in between. Germline V CDR1 and CDR2: LNHDA, SQIVND (reference sequence). There are 14 residues in the CDR3. The CDR3 DNA reads as TGTGCCGCCCGGCCTGGAGGGCTCACCGGGGAGCTGTTTTTT. The encoded protein is CAARPGGLTGELFF.

The chain joins TRBV6-5 to TRBJ2-4, with D tentatively TRBD2 (5 bases). The CDR3 spans 14 residues. Germline assignment: CDR1 MNHEY and CDR2 SVGAGI. Trimming left V 0 bases short and J 7 bases short, with 10 bases between. The CDR3 coding sequence is TGTGCCAGCAGTTACTCGAGAGGGAGCAACATTCAGTACTTC. Protein product: CASSYSRGSNIQYF.

The gene calls are TRBV7-2 and TRBJ2-5; D not resolved. The V and J ends lost 4 bases and 0 bases respectively, with 3 bases between them. Per the germline V gene, CDR1 is SGHTA and CDR2 is FQGNSA. The CDR3 consists of 12 residues. The CDR3 protein is CASSSYQETQYF. In DNA form, the CDR3 reads TGTGCCAGCAGCTCGTACCAAGAGACCCAGTACTTC.